These 18 T cell receptor beta chains originate from one sample sequenced in a study of metastatic and nonmetastatic thyroid tumors. Treatment of any kind had been given to no patient before thyroid surgery. TCRdb redid the clone calls on the PCR reads using MiXCR. The sample carries approximately 30,000 clones, approximately 17% recorded once. Sequenced input: blood. The source is a female donor with papillary thyroid cancer or a benign thyroid nodule (not recorded which). Some clones in this sample may be carry-over from other donors' samples.

In this sample, this clone turned up many times. The V call is TRBV30, the J call TRBJ2-3; D unclear. Germline loops: CDR1 GTSNPN, CDR2 SVGIG (reference sequence). The CDR3 has 13 residues. Trimming cost V 2 bases and J 3 bases, with 9 bases left between them. CDR3 sequence: CAWSLQRTDTQYF. The CDR3, as DNA: TGTGCCTGGAGTTTGCAAAGAACAGATACGCAGTATTTT.

This clone was counted only a few times. This chain uses TRBV6-1 with TRBJ2-7; a possible D gene is TRBD1 (5 bases). CDR3 length: 15 residues. Germline V CDR1 and CDR2: MNHNS, SASEGT. Between the trimmed V and J ends, which lost 2 bases and 2 bases, there was a span of 13 bases. The CDR3 loop reads CASSETADMAYEQYF. The CDR3 DNA is TGTGCCAGCAGTGAAACTGCGGACATGGCCTACGAGCAGTACTTC.

This clone was seen many times. V is TRBV2 and J is TRBJ1-2; D possibly corresponds to TRBD1 (6 bases). Germline V lookup: CDR1 SNHLY, CDR2 FYNNEI. This CDR3 comprises 13 residues. Trimming pared 7 bases from V and 1 base from J, leaving 10 bases between. CDR3 sequence reads: CASTDSNNYGYTF. CDR3 bases: TGTGCCAGCACGGACAGCAATAACTATGGCTACACCTTC.

This clone has ten or more counts. The rearrangement joins TRBV28 to TRBJ2-1; D might be TRBD1 (6 bases). From germline, CDR1 is MDHEN and CDR2 SYDVKM. Trimming removed 6 bases from V and 0 bases from J, with 12 bases in between. This CDR3 is built from 15 residues. The DNA for the CDR3 is TGTGCCAGCAGAAGACAGGAACCCTCCTACAATGAGCAGTTCTTC. This translates into CASRRQEPSYNEQFF. Together with reference TRBV28 and TRBJ2-1, the CDR3 gives the full variable domain: DVKVTQSSRYLVKRTGEKVFLECVQDMDHENMFWYRQDPGLGLRLIYFSYDVKMKEKGDIPEGYSVSREKKERFSLILESASTNQTSMYLCASRRQEPSYNEQFFGPGTRLTVL.

This chain uses TRBV4-2 with TRBJ1-5; no reliable D call. Trimming stripped 0 bases from V and 7 bases from J, with 7 bases between. The CDR3 runs to 13 residues. The germline V gene encodes CDR1 LGHNA and CDR2 YNFKEQ. The CDR3 sequence: CASSQDPGQPQHF. The CDR3 nucleotides read TGTGCCAGCAGCCAAGATCCAGGACAGCCCCAGCATTTT.

As regards this clone: Lacking the conserved final phenylalanine or tryptophan, this CDR3 likely reflects a read error. This chain links TRBV6-5 with TRBJ2-1; D is unresolved. V was cut by 7 bases and J by 0 bases, with 7 bases left in between. CDR3 length: 13 residues. In germline, CDR1 is MNHEY, CDR2 SVGAGI. The CDR3 is CASNTDSYNEQFL. The CDR3, as DNA: TGTGCCAGCAACACGGACTCCTACAATGAGCAGTTCTTA.

This clone showed up many times. This rearrangement joins TRBV5-1 to TRBJ2-3, with D unclear. Between the trimmed V and J ends, which lost 4 bases and 5 bases, there was a span of 17 bases. CDR1 and CDR2 from the germline V gene are SGHRS and YFSETQ. This CDR3 is built from 15 residues. DNA of the CDR3: TGCGCCAGCAGCGATACCGGGTCCGCACAAGATACGCAGTATTTT. It yields the protein CASSDTGSAQDTQYF. Complete variable domain (other parts from reference TRBV5-1 and TRBJ2-3): KAGVTQTPRYLIKTRGQQVTLSCSPISGHRSVSWYQQTPGQGLQFLFEYFSETQRNKGNFPGRFSGRQFSNSRSEMNVSTLELGDSALYLCASSDTGSAQDTQYFGPGTRLTVL.

By sample share, this clone is medium-sized. The J gene is TRBJ2-7, the V gene TRBV20-1; TRBD2 matches at 8 bases. With V trimmed by 1 base and J by 3 bases, 8 bases remained unmatched. CDR3 length: 15 residues. Germline V gene sequence: CDR1 DFQATT, CDR2 SNEGSKA (reference sequence). Here the CDR3 reads CSARGAGVTHYEQYF. For the CDR3, the DNA is TGCAGTGCTAGAGGAGCGGGAGTGACACACTACGAGCAGTACTTC.

This clone was counted many times. The gene calls are TRBV11-3 and TRBJ2-5; perhaps D is TRBD1 or TRBD2 (5 bases each). From germline, CDR1 is SGHNT and CDR2 YENEEA. The CDR3 sequence is 15 residues long. With 0 bases removed from V and 4 bases from J, the gap between germline ends came to 12 bases. CDR3 in amino acids: CASSLEVGVAETQYF. In DNA, the CDR3 is TGTGCCAGCAGCTTAGAGGTGGGGGTCGCAGAGACCCAGTACTTC.

The V and J genes are TRBV2 and TRBJ2-7; 8 nucleotides line up with TRBD2. The CDR3 loop spans 19 amino acids. Germline assignment: CDR1 SNHLY and CDR2 FYNNEI. The J segment lost 0 bases and the V segment lost 1 base, leaving 14 bases of the junction unmatched. CDR3 amino acids: CASSEEAAVVAGSSYEQYF. The CDR3, as DNA: TGTGCCAGCAGTGAAGAAGCGGCGGTGGTAGCGGGGAGCTCCTACGAGCAGTACTTC.

This clone showed up many times. The chain employs TRBV12-3 or TRBV12-4 and TRBJ1-1; tentatively, D is TRBD1 (5 bases). The V and J ends lost 4 bases and 1 base respectively, with 10 bases between them. The CDR3 runs 14 residues. The CDR3 loop reads CASSSTGRNTEAFF. The CDR3 DNA reads as TGTGCCAGCAGTTCAACAGGTCGGAACACTGAAGCTTTCTTT.

The V gene is TRBV4-3, the J gene TRBJ2-3; no definite D call. The germline V and J ends were trimmed by 2 bases and 1 base, with 13 bases remaining between them. The CDR3 loop spans 16 amino acids. In germline, CDR1 is LGHNA, CDR2 YSLEER. This CDR3 is CASSQQILDGTDTQYF. The CDR3, as DNA: TGCGCCAGCAGCCAACAGATCTTGGATGGCACAGATACGCAGTATTTT.

This clone was counted many times. This chain joins TRBV6-1 and TRBJ1-5; a possible D gene is TRBD1 (5 bases). The CDR3 has 15 residues. The germline V gene has CDR1 MNHNS and CDR2 SASEGT. Trimming cost V 6 bases and J 0 bases, with 12 bases left between them. The CDR3: CASRLGLDSNQPQHF. The CDR3 nucleotides read TGTGCCAGCAGGTTGGGGCTGGATAGCAATCAGCCCCAGCATTTT.

This clone was recorded at least ten times. In DNA form, the CDR3 reads TGTGCCAGCAGCCCCTCAGGGGGCGGAGGATCACCCCTCCACTTT. It codes for CASSPSGGGGSPLHF. The rearrangement joins TRBV9 to TRBJ1-6; 8 nucleotides agree with TRBD1. CDR1 is SGDLS and CDR2 is YYNGEE in the germline V gene. Trimming cost V 4 bases and J 10 bases; bases outside gene matches: 10. The CDR3 covers 15 residues.

This clone has ten or more counts. Other DNA sequences from this sample encode an identical CDR3 as well. The rearrangement uses TRBV28 and TRBJ2-5; 8 bases align to TRBD1. This CDR3 comprises 13 residues. Per the germline V gene, CDR1 is MDHEN and CDR2 is SYDVKM. The trim removed 6 bases at V and 4 bases at J, leaving 4 bases unmatched. The CDR3 is CASRGQGIETQYF. In nucleotides, the CDR3 is TGTGCCAGCAGAGGACAGGGCATAGAGACCCAGTACTTC.

This clone has more than one count but fewer than ten. The chain joins TRBV12-3 or TRBV12-4 to TRBJ2-7, with TRBD2 matching over 11 bases. This CDR3 region has 16 residues. J was trimmed by 2 bases and V by 3 bases; bases with no gene match: 6. The CDR3 coding sequence is TGTGCCAGCAGTTTCCCACTAGCGGGAGAACCCTACGAGCAGTACTTC. The encoded protein is CASSFPLAGEPYEQYF.

This clone was found many times. The chain couples TRBV20-1 to TRBJ2-3; 14 bases are shared with TRBD2. With 6 bases clipped from V and 3 bases from J, the junction kept 14 bases outside the gene matches. Germline assignment: CDR1 DFQATT and CDR2 SNEGSKA (reference sequence). This CDR3 has 18 residues. CDR3: CSAPSGTSGRFGTDTQYF. The CDR3 nucleotides read TGCAGTGCACCCTCCGGGACTAGCGGGAGATTCGGTACAGATACGCAGTATTTT.

Details on this clone: An end of the junction does not agree with germline; a read error may underlie this. The J gene is TRBJ2-7, the V gene TRBV2; weak D call: TRBD2 (5 bases). This CDR3 is built from 12 residues. The germline V gene encodes CDR1 SNHLY and CDR2 FYNNEI. CDR3 in DNA: TGTGTCAGCAGCCGAGGGCCGGGAGAGCAGTACTTC. Protein sequence: CVSSRGPGEQYF.